This passage covers 18 T cell receptor beta chains from one sample sequenced in a study of CD8+CD57+ T cells in acquired aplastic anemia. According to the study, genomic DNA was the template for TCR beta VDJ and CDR3 profiling. In TCRdb, the reads were re-called with MiXCR into one record per CDR3 protein. The table shows under 250,000 distinct CDR3 sequences, with 34% occurring only once. Sample: sorted CD4+, CD8+, or CD8+CD57+ T cells (not recorded which) from PBMCs. The receptors shown here come from a human donor in good health, serving as a control.

CDR3 nucleotide sequence: TGTGCCTGGAGCGAGGGGACTAGCGGGGGGGATGAGCAGTTCTTC. Translating it yields CAWSEGTSGGDEQFF. J is TRBJ2-1 and V is TRBV30, with 16 bases matching TRBD2. With 3 bases clipped from V and 8 bases from J, the junction kept 4 bases outside the gene matches. This CDR3 has 15 amino acids. CDR1 and CDR2 from the germline V gene are GTSNPN and SVGIG (reference sequence).

The genes are TRBV11-2 and TRBJ2-5, with no clear D. The germline V gene encodes CDR1 SGHAT and CDR2 FQNNGV. V lost 5 bases to trimming and J lost 4 bases, with 8 bases between them. The CDR3 spans 12 residues. The CDR3 DNA reads as TGTGCCAGCAGCCAAGATTTAGAGACCCAGTACTTC. Its protein product is CASSQDLETQYF.

The sample holds many counts of this clonotype. The chain combines TRBV20-1 with TRBJ2-3; D call uncertain. The germline gives CDR1 DFQATT, CDR2 SNEGSKA (reference sequence). Trimming took off 5 bases at V and 2 bases at J, with 8 bases between the two ends. The CDR3 spans 12 residues. The CDR3: CSARTDTDTQYF. CDR3 in DNA: TGCAGTGCTCGGACGGACACAGATACGCAGTATTTT.

This clonotype was counted many times. The gene calls are TRBV7-8 and TRBJ2-5, with 8 bases matching TRBD1. Per germline, CDR1 SGHVS and CDR2 FQNEAQ. CDR3 length: 14 amino acids. V lost 4 bases to trimming and J lost 8 bases; unmatched junction nucleotides: 9. DNA of the CDR3: TGTGCCAGCAGCTATAGGACAGGGTTCAAAACCCAGTACTTC. It is translated as CASSYRTGFKTQYF. Supplemented by reference TRBV7-8 and TRBJ2-5, the full variable domain reads GAGVSQSPRYKVAKRGQDVALRCDPISGHVSLFWYQQALGQGPEFLTYFQNEAQLDKSGLPSDRFFAERPEGSVSTLKIQRTQQEDSAVYLCASSYRTGFKTQYFGPGTRLLVL.

This clonotype was seen repeatedly, ten times or more. The genes are TRBV15 and TRBJ2-5; unclear D gene. Trimming removed 0 bases at V and 2 bases at J, with 4 bases between. From germline, CDR1 is LNHNV and CDR2 YYDKDF (reference sequence). CDR3 length: 13 residues. The CDR3 DNA follows: TGTGCCACCAGCAGAGAACTGCAAGAGACCCAGTACTTC. It yields the protein CATSRELQETQYF.

This clonotype was seen many times. The chain joins TRBV4-1 to TRBJ1-2, with TRBD1 matching over 7 bases. This CDR3 is 18 amino acids long. V lost 2 bases to trimming and J lost 2 bases; unmatched junction nucleotides: 14. Germline lookup yields CDR1 MGHRA and CDR2 YSYEKL. CDR3 coding DNA: TGCGCCAGCAGCCAATACCCTAAAGGGACAGCACTCAACTATGGCTACACCTTC. Protein sequence: CASSQYPKGTALNYGYTF.

About this clonotype: The missing conserved phenylalanine or tryptophan at the end of this CDR3 makes a read error likely. The limits of the CDR3 on the DNA are not certain, so only TCRdb's listed CDR3 is given. The chain uses TRBV20-1 and TRBJ2-5. Germline V CDR1 and CDR2: DFQATT, SNEGSKA (reference sequence). Inclusive of both ends, the CDR3 amounts to 8 amino acids. The CDR3 sequence: CSASTPFT.

At least ten counts were recorded for this clonotype. The chain has TRBV12-3 or TRBV12-4 and TRBJ1-1; D unclear. The CDR3 extends over 14 amino acids. Trimming left V 3 bases short and J 4 bases short, with 12 bases between. Written as DNA, the CDR3 is TGTGCCAGCAGTTTTTTGGTAGGGCGCACTGAAGCTTTCTTT. Residues: CASSFLVGRTEAFF.

Remarks on this clonotype: This likely comes from a read error, as the CDR3 has no conserved phenylalanine or tryptophan at its end. The chain joins TRBV7-9 to TRBJ2-5; 9 bases agree with TRBD2. The V segment lost 2 bases and the J segment 2 bases; nucleotides outside the gene matches: 6. Per the germline V gene, CDR1 is SEHNR and CDR2 is FQNEAQ (reference sequence). The CDR3 has 16 amino acids. CDR3 in amino acids: CASSLPRTSVQETQYL. In DNA form, the CDR3 reads TGTGCCAGCAGCTTACCTAGGACTAGCGTACAAGAGACCCAGTACCTC.

The chain joins TRBV12-3 or TRBV12-4 to TRBJ1-3, with D tentatively TRBD1 (5 bases). The J call is in doubt because the DNA end fits TRBJ1-1 better. The CDR3 consists of 14 residues. The CDR3 DNA follows: TGTGCCAGCAGTAAGGGTGGGGCGTACACTGAAGCTTTCTTT. Translated: CASSKGGAYTEAFF.

The genes are TRBV4-1 and TRBJ1-2; no firm D call. The CDR3 is made up of 16 amino acids. Per germline, CDR1 MGHRA and CDR2 YSYEKL. V lost 6 bases and J 3 bases, leaving 20 bases between the germline ends. CDR3 DNA sequence: TGCGCCAGCAGTTCTCGGAGGAGTAAGATCGACTATGGCTACACCTTC. Its protein product is CASSSRRSKIDYGYTF.

This clonotype turned up a few times. The V gene is TRBV5-8, the J gene TRBJ1-4; no reliable D call. Germline assignment: CDR1 SGHTS and CDR2 YDEGEE. V lost 3 bases and J lost 6, with 15 bases in between. This CDR3 spans 15 amino acids. CDR3 amino acids: CASSSGPGRDEKLFF. The CDR3 DNA is TGTGCCAGCAGCTCGGGTCCAGGCCGGGATGAAAAACTGTTTTTT.

This clonotype was counted once. The chain is built from TRBV7-9 and TRBJ1-2; TRBD1 matches at 11 bases. Trimming cost V 5 bases and J 6 bases; bases outside gene matches: 8. Germline V gene data show CDR1 as SEHNR and CDR2 as FQNEAQ (reference sequence). The CDR3 covers 15 residues. CDR3 sequence: CASSERTGGNNGYTF. The DNA for the CDR3 is TGTGCCAGCAGCGAAAGGACAGGGGGCAACAATGGCTACACCTTC.

As DNA, the CDR3 is TGTGCCAGCAGCCAAGGACAGGGGCAGTACTTC. Protein product: CASSQGQGQYF. This sequence joins TRBV7-9 and TRBJ2-7, with 8 positions matching TRBD1. The CDR3 covers 11 residues. CDR1 and CDR2 from the germline V gene are SEHNR and FQNEAQ (reference sequence). V was clipped by 5 bases and J by 9 bases; unmatched bases: 3.

This clonotype showed up many times. The rearrangement joins TRBV20-1 to TRBJ2-1, with 11 bases lining up with TRBD2. J gave up 5 bases and V 2 bases, and 5 bases lay outside the gene matches. This CDR3 is 15 amino acids long. Germline V CDR1 and CDR2: DFQATT, SNEGSKA (reference sequence). The CDR3 spells CSARPTSGSNNEQFF. The CDR3, as DNA: TGCAGTGCTAGACCTACTAGCGGGAGTAACAATGAGCAGTTCTTC.

This clonotype was observed many times. The CDR3 DNA reads TGTGCCAGCGAACGGACAGGCCAAGTGGGTGGCTACACCTTC. Translating it yields CASERTGQVGGYTF. This chain uses TRBV19 with TRBJ1-2; 7 bases match TRBD1. The ends lost 9 bases at V and 7 bases at J; junction bases unmatched: 14. This CDR3 is built from 14 residues. The germline CDR1 and CDR2 sequences are LNHDA and SQIVND (reference sequence).

The chain joins TRBV2 to TRBJ1-6; 9 bases fit TRBD1. Trimming removed 6 bases from V and 10 bases from J; junction bases left unmatched: 7. The germline CDR1 and CDR2 sequences are SNHLY and FYNNEI. The CDR3 spans 14 residues. CDR3 residues: CASSRRQGGSPLHF. The CDR3 DNA reads as TGTGCCAGCAGCCGAAGACAGGGGGGGTCACCCCTCCACTTT.

This clonotype has ten or more counts. This chain connects TRBV20-1 to TRBJ1-1, with D uncertain. This CDR3 has 12 residues. Trimming removed 2 bases from V and 1 base from J, with 5 bases in between. The germline V gene encodes CDR1 DFQATT and CDR2 SNEGSKA (reference sequence). The CDR3 region is CSARFGNTEAFF. CDR3 DNA: TGCAGTGCTAGATTCGGGAACACTGAAGCTTTCTTT.